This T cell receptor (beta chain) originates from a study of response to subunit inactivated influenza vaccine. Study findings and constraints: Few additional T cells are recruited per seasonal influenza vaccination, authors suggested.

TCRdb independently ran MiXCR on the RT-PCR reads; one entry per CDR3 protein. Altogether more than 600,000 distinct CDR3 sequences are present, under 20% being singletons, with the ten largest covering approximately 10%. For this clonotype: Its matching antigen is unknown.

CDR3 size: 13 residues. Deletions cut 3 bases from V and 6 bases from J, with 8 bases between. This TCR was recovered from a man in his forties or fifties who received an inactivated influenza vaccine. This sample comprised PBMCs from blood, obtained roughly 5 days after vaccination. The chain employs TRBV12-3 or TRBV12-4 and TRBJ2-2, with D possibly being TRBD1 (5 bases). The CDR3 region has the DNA TGTGCCAGCAGTTTTAAAGGGGCCGGGGAGCTGTTTTTT. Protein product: CASSFKGAGELFF.